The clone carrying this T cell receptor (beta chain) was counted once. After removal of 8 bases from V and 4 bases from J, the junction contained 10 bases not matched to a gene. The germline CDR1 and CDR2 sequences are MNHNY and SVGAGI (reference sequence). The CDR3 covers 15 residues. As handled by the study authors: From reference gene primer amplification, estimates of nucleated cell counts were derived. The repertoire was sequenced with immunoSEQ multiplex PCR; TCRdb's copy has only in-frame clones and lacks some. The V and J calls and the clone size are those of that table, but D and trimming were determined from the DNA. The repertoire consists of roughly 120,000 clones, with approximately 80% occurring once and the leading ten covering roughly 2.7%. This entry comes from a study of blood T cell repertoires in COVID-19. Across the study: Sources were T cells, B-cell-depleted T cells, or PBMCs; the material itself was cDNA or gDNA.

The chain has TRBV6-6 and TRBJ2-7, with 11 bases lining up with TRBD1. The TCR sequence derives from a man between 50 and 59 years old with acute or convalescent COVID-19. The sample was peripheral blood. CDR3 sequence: CASSNPDRGPYEQYF. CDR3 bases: TGTGCCAGCTCAAACCCGGACAGGGGGCCGTACGAGCAGTACTTC.